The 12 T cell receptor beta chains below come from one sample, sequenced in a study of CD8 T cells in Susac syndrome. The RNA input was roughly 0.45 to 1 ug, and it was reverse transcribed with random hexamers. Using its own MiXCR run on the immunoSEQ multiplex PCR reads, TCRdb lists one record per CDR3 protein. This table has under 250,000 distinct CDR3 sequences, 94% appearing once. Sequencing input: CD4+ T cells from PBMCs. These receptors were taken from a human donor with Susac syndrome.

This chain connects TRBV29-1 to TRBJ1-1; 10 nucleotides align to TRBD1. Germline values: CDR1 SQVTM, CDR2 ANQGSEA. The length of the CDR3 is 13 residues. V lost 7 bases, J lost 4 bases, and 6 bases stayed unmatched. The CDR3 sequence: CSADDRGLTEAFF. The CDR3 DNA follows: TGCAGCGCCGACGACAGGGGGCTCACTGAAGCTTTCTTT.

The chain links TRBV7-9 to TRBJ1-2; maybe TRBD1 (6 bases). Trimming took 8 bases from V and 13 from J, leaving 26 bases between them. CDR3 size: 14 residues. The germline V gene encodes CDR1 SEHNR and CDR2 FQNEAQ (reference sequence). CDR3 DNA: TGTGCCAGCCTCCATACGGCTCTTATGGACAGAAGCACCTTC. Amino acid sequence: CASLHTALMDRSTF.

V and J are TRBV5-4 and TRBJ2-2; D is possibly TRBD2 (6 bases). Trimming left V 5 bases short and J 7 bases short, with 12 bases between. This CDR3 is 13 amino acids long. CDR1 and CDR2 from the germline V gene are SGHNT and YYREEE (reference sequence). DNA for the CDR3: TGTGCCAGCAGTTCAATGGGGGGCGGGGAGCTGTTTTTT. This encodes CASSSMGGGELFF.

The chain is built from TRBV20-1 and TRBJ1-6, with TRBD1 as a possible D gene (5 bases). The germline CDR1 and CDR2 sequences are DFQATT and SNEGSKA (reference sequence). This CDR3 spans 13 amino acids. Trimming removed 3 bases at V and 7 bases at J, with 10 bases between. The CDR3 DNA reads TGCAGTGCTAGGGGGGTCGGAAATTCACCCCTCCACTTT. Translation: CSARGVGNSPLHF.

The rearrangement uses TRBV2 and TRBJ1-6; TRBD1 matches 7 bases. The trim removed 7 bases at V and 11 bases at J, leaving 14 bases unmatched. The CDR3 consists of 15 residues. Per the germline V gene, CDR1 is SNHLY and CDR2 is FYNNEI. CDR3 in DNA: TGTGCCAGCACTCTGGAGGCAGGGGGAAGCCCACCCCTCCACTTT. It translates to CASTLEAGGSPPLHF.

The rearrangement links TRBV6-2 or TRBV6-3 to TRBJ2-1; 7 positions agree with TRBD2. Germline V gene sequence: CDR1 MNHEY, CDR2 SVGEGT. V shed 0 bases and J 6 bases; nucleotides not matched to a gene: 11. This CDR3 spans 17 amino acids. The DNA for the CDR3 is TGTGCCAGCAGTTACTCCTTGGGGGGGTCAGGGTTCAATGAGCAGTTCTTC. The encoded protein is CASSYSLGGSGFNEQFF.

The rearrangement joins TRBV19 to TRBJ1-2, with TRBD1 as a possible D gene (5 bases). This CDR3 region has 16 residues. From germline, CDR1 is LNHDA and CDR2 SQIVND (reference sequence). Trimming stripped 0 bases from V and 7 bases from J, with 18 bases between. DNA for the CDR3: TGTGCCAGTAGTATAGATCGTCGTCCGGGGCGTGCTGGCTACACCTTC. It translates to CASSIDRRPGRAGYTF.

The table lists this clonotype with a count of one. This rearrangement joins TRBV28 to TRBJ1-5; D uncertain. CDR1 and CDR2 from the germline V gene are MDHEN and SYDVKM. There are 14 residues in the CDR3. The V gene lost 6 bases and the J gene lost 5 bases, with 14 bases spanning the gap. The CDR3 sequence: CASSPGDWDQPQHF. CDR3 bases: TGTGCCAGCAGCCCAGGTGACTGGGATCAGCCCCAGCATTTT.

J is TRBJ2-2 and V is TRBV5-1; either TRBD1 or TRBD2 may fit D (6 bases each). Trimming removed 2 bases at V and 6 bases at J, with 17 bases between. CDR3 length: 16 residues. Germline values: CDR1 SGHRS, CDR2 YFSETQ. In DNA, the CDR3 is TGCGCCAGCAGCTTTATGAACAGGGAGGTTGCCGGGGAGCTGTTTTTT. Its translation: CASSFMNREVAGELFF. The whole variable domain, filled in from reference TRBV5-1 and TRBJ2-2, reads KAGVTQTPRYLIKTRGQQVTLSCSPISGHRSVSWYQQTPGQGLQFLFEYFSETQRNKGNFPGRFSGRQFSNSRSEMNVSTLELGDSALYLCASSFMNREVAGELFFGEGSRLTVL.

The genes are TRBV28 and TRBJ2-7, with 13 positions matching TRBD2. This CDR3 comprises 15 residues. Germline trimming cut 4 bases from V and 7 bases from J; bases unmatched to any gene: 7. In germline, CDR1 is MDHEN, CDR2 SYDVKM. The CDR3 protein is CASSSAGLAGSEQYF. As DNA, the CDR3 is TGTGCCAGCAGTTCCGCGGGACTAGCGGGGTCAGAGCAGTACTTC.

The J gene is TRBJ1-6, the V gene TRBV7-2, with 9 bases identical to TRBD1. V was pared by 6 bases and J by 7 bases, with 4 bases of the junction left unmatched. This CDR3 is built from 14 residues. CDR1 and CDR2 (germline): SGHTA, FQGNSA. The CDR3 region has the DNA TGTGCCAGCAGAACCGGGACAGGGAATTCACCCCTCCACTTT. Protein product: CASRTGTGNSPLHF.

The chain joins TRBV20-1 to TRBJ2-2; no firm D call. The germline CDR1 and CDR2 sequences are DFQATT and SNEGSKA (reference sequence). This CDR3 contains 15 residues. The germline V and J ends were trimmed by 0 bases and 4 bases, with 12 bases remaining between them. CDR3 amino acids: CSARDARRPTGELFF. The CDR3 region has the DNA TGCAGTGCTAGAGATGCCAGGCGCCCCACCGGGGAGCTGTTTTTT.